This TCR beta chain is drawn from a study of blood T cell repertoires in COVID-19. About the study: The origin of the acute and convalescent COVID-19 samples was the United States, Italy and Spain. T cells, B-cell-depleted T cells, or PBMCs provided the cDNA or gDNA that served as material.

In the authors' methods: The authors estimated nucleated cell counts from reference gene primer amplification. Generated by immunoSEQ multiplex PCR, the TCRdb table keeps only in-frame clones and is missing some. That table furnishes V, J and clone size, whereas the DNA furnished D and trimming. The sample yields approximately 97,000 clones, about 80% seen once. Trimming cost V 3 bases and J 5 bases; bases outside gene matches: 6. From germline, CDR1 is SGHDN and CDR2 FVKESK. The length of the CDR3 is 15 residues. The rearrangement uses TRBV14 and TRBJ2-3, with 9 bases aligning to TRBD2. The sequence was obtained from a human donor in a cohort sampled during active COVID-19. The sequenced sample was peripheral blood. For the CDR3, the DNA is TGTGCCAGCAGCCATCTAGCGGGACCCGGAGATACGCAGTATTTT. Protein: CASSHLAGPGDTQYF.